This T cell receptor beta chain was sequenced in a study of sequential checkpoint blockade in melanoma. Treatment given: randomized to nivolumab then ipilimumab (arm A) or the reverse (arm B). The repertoire was sequenced with immunoSEQ multiplex PCR; TCRdb's copy has only in-frame clones and lacks some. The profile shows about 14,000 clones, around 80% of them singletons. This receptor was obtained from a human donor with melanoma. This specimen consisted of CD8+ T cells sorted from blood (inferred from file names), obtained from a patient given nivolumab and ipilimumab in sequence.

CDR3: CASSTRDRYNEQFF. As DNA, the CDR3 is TGTGCCAGCAGTACCCGGGACAGGTACAATGAGCAGTTCTTC. V and J are TRBV6-6 and TRBJ2-1, with 8 nucleotides matching TRBD1. CDR1 and CDR2 (germline): MNHNY, SVGAGI (reference sequence). The trim removed 5 bases at V and 4 bases at J, leaving 4 bases unmatched. This CDR3 spans 14 amino acids.